One sample yielded the 6 T cell receptor beta chains listed below, sequenced in a study of tumor-infiltrating lymphocytes in primary liver carcinoma. Between roughly 17 and 33 mg of unsorted bulk tissue served as the source from which RNA and DNA were co-extracted. Starting from approximately 470 ng of total RNA, TCR beta cDNA was produced with a primer in the constant region. Nested multiplex PCR, run for three rounds with slightly modified ARM-PCR, yielded TCR beta libraries. PCR rounds one and two used TRBV1-TRBV30 forward primers with a C-beta reverse primer for 10 cycles each. TCRdb re-called the multiplex PCR reads with MiXCR, one entry per CDR3 protein. Seen here are around 120,000 distinct CDR3 sequences, around 62% observed once, and the top ten hold over 7%. Material for sequencing was liver tumor tissue from sampling region 1. Stated subset: tumor region T1, superior pole. The receptors shown here come from a woman in her sixties with primary liver carcinoma and hepatitis B virus infection.

This chain links TRBV29-1 with TRBJ2-3, with TRBD2 identical over 11 bases. CDR1 is SQVTM and CDR2 is ANQGSEA in the germline V gene. This CDR3 has 15 residues. The CDR3 bases are TGCAGTGTGGGACTAGCGGAGTCTAGCACAGATATACAGTATTTT. Translating gives CSVGLAESSTDIQYF.

J is TRBJ2-5 and V is TRBV20-1; 8 bases match TRBD1. This CDR3 spans 14 amino acids. V gave up 3 bases and J gave up 5 bases; unmatched junction bases: 8. Germline V CDR1 and CDR2: DFQATT, SNEGSKA (reference sequence). The CDR3 region has the DNA TGCAGTGCTAGGATTCAGGGGGCGGTTGAGACCCAGTACTTC. It is translated as CSARIQGAVETQYF.

This clonotype was observed a few times. The chain is built from TRBV28 and TRBJ2-2, with D tentatively TRBD2 (6 bases). V lost 6 bases to trimming and J lost 0 bases, with 14 bases between them. Per germline, CDR1 MDHEN and CDR2 SYDVKM. The CDR3 runs 16 residues. CDR3 bases: TGTGCCAGCAGCCTCGGGACTGGGGCGAACACCGGGGAGCTGTTTTTT. As protein: CASSLGTGANTGELFF.

This clonotype was seen at least ten times. The chain couples TRBV12-3 or TRBV12-4 to TRBJ1-2, with a possible D match to TRBD1 (5 bases). The CDR3 is made up of 16 amino acids. Trimming took 5 bases from V and 8 from J, leaving 24 bases between them. The CDR3 DNA reads as TGTGCCAGCAGTGGGGCAGGGCCGCCTCTCGGGTTGGGCTACACCTTC. This sequence encodes CASSGAGPPLGLGYTF.

About this clonotype itself: A much larger clone differs from this one at a single base, so this may be a read error. This chain uses TRBV13 with TRBJ2-5; TRBD2 matches 14 bases. V gave up 5 bases and J gave up 5 bases; unmatched junction bases: 10. Looked up from germline, CDR1 is PRHDT and CDR2 is FYEKMQ (reference sequence). CDR3 size: 17 residues. Here the CDR3 reads CASSTRTSGRSRETQYF. CDR3 DNA sequence: TGTGCCAGCAGCACCCGGACTAGCGGGAGGAGTAGGGAGACCCAGTACTTC.

The chain couples TRBV11-2 to TRBJ2-7; D call uncertain. Trimming took off 0 bases at V and 6 bases at J, with 15 bases between the two ends. Germline-derived CDR1 and CDR2 are SGHAT and FQNNGV. The CDR3 is 15 residues long. The CDR3 sequence is CASSLDPGHTFEQYF. The CDR3 coding sequence is TGTGCCAGCAGCTTAGACCCCGGCCATACGTTCGAGCAGTACTTC.